What follows describes a single T cell receptor (beta chain). The V and J ends lost 6 bases and 8 bases, in that order; junction bases with no gene match: 14. CDR1 is SNHLY, CDR2 FYNNEI, per germline. The CDR3 is 17 amino acids. The sample originates from a study of blood T cell repertoires in COVID-19. On the study more broadly: Sites across the United States, Italy and Spain contributed samples from acute and convalescent COVID-19. Sources were T cells, B-cell-depleted T cells, or PBMCs; the material itself was cDNA or gDNA.

In the authors' methods: By means of reference gene primer amplification, nucleated cell counts were estimated. Libraries were prepared by immunoSEQ multiplex PCR; TCRdb keeps only in-frame clonotypes and omits some of them. V and J calls and clone size are as listed in that table; D and trimming were resolved from the DNA. In the table there are some 170,000 clones, 82% of which are singletons. The chain joins TRBV2 to TRBJ2-4; 12 nucleotides match TRBD1. The sequenced sample was peripheral blood. The receptor's source is a woman in her seventies with acute or convalescent COVID-19. The CDR3 coding sequence is TGTGCCAGCAGCGATTCCGGGACAGGGGGCGCCCCATACATTCAGTACTTC. It yields the protein CASSDSGTGGAPYIQYF.